This T cell receptor (beta chain) is drawn from a study of blood T cell repertoires in COVID-19. Study-wide background: The analysed material was cDNA or gDNA that came from T cells, B-cell-depleted T cells, or PBMCs.

This clone was counted a single time. This CDR3 comprises 14 residues. Trimming shortened V by 4 bases and J by 1 base, and 11 bases separated the two germline ends. From germline, CDR1 is SGHRS and CDR2 YFSETQ. Original processing notes: Reference gene primer amplification yielded estimated nucleated cell counts. Clones were read by immunoSEQ multiplex PCR, and TCRdb kept only the in-frame ones, dropping some. V and J calls and clone size come straight from that table; D and trimming were deduced from the DNA. This sample has some 500,000 clones; 85% to 90% occur once, and the top ten carry 7.8%. The V gene is TRBV5-1, the J gene TRBJ1-1; D gene unclear. This receptor was obtained from a woman aged 45-65 years with COVID-19, enrolled during active disease. Sequencing used peripheral blood. CDR3 in DNA: TGCGCCAGCAGCGGAACCCGGAGGAACACTGAAGCTTTCTTT. It yields the protein CASSGTRRNTEAFF.